The 17 T cell receptor beta chains reported below all come from one sample, sequenced in a study of blood T cell repertoires in COVID-19. Libraries were prepared by immunoSEQ multiplex PCR; TCRdb keeps only in-frame clonotypes and omits some of them. The sample lists over 200,000 clones, around four fifths occurring once. Material for sequencing was peripheral blood. Every receptor here comes from a man at least 80 years old with acute or convalescent COVID-19.

This chain links TRBV5-1 with TRBJ2-7, with TRBD2 as a possible D gene (5 bases). The CDR3 runs to 16 residues. Trimming cost V 2 bases and J 4 bases, with 19 bases left between them. Per the germline V gene, CDR1 is SGHRS and CDR2 is YFSETQ. The CDR3 nucleotides are TGCGCCAGCAGCTTTGCCCCCGGGCCAAGCGGTTACGAGCAGTACTTC. Protein sequence: CASSFAPGPSGYEQYF.

The chain links TRBV25-1 to TRBJ2-3, with D tentatively TRBD2 (5 bases). V was pared by 7 bases and J by 4 bases, with 12 bases between. CDR1 and CDR2 from the germline V gene are MGHDK and SYGVNS. The CDR3 loop spans 13 amino acids. The CDR3: CASNRGSSDTQYF. The CDR3 DNA reads TGTGCCAGCAATCGGGGTTCCTCAGATACGCAGTATTTT.

CDR3 coding DNA: TGTGCCAGTAGTCCCTGGGGGGTGTCCTACGAGCAGTACTTC. It is translated as CASSPWGVSYEQYF. The rearrangement joins TRBV19 to TRBJ2-7; possible D gene TRBD2, 6 bases. The germline CDR1 and CDR2 sequences are LNHDA and SQIVND (reference sequence). The CDR3 has 14 residues. The V gene lost 5 bases and the J gene lost 1 base, with 12 bases spanning the gap.

This sequence joins TRBV10-2 and TRBJ2-2; 8 bases fit TRBD2. From germline, CDR1 is WSHSY and CDR2 SAAADI. This CDR3 has 14 residues. The V gene end was trimmed by 10 bases and the J gene end by 3 bases; junction bases not matched to a gene: 7. The chain's CDR3 is CATERGRDTGELFF. The DNA of the CDR3 is TGCGCCACAGAGCGGGGGAGGGACACCGGGGAGCTGTTTTTT.

CDR3 in DNA: TGCGCCAGCAGCTTGTTCGACAGTAGCAATCAGCCCCAGCATTTT. Protein product: CASSLFDSSNQPQHF. The rearrangement uses TRBV5-1 and TRBJ1-5, with D possibly being TRBD1 (5 bases). This CDR3 is 15 amino acids long. Per the germline V gene, CDR1 is SGHRS and CDR2 is YFSETQ. V was cut by 1 base and J by 0 bases, with 8 bases left in between. Using reference TRBV5-1 and TRBJ1-5 for the parts outside the CDR3, the full variable domain is KAGVTQTPRYLIKTRGQQVTLSCSPISGHRSVSWYQQTPGQGLQFLFEYFSETQRNKGNFPGRFSGRQFSNSRSEMNVSTLELGDSALYLCASSLFDSSNQPQHFGDGTRLSIL.

The chain employs TRBV7-8 and TRBJ2-7; 9 bases are a match to TRBD1. The CDR3 loop spans 14 amino acids. The junction had 8 bases not matched to a gene; V was cut back by 6 bases and J by 5 bases. Looked up from germline, CDR1 is SGHVS and CDR2 is FQNEAQ. CDR3 in DNA: TGTGCCAGCAGTTCGGGCGGGACAGGGAACGAGCAGTACTTC. Translating it yields CASSSGGTGNEQYF.

The DNA for the CDR3 is TGTGCCAGCAGTTACACAAATAACGAGCAGTACTTC. This encodes CASSYTNNEQYF. The rearrangement uses TRBV6-6 and TRBJ2-7, with D unresolved. CDR1 and CDR2 (germline): MNHNY, SVGAGI (reference sequence). This CDR3 comprises 12 residues. The germline V and J ends were trimmed by 2 bases and 5 bases, with 7 bases remaining between them.

The chain joins TRBV7-2 to TRBJ2-7, with 9 bases matching TRBD2. J gave up 0 bases and V 3 bases, and 6 bases lay outside the gene matches. The length of the CDR3 is 16 residues. Germline V gene data show CDR1 as SGHTA and CDR2 as FQGNSA. The chain's CDR3 is CASSLTSGGNSYEQYF. The DNA for the CDR3 is TGTGCCAGCAGCTTGACTAGCGGAGGCAACTCCTACGAGCAGTACTTC.

V is TRBV27 and J is TRBJ2-7; 11 nucleotides line up with TRBD2. CDR1 and CDR2 (germline): MNHEY, SMNVEV (reference sequence). The CDR3 consists of 16 residues. V lost 2 bases and J lost 2; bases outside the gene matches: 5. CDR3 sequence (DNA): TGTGCCAGCAGTTTAGAGGGGACTAGCGGACCCTACGAGCAGTACTTC. Translation gives CASSLEGTSGPYEQYF.

In DNA, the CDR3 is TGTGCCAGCAGTGAAGTCAGGGATGGGAATGGCTACACCTTC. This sequence encodes CASSEVRDGNGYTF. The chain has TRBV2 and TRBJ1-2; possibly TRBD1 for D (5 bases). V gave up 1 base and J gave up 6 bases, with 12 bases separating them. This CDR3 region has 14 residues. From germline, CDR1 is SNHLY and CDR2 FYNNEI.

DNA of the CDR3: TGTGCCAGCAGCCCAGGGAGCACAGATACGCAGTATTTT. Protein sequence: CASSPGSTDTQYF. The chain employs TRBV5-4 and TRBJ2-3; D is perhaps TRBD1 (5 bases). Germline-derived CDR1 and CDR2 are SGHNT and YYREEE (reference sequence). Trimming left V 4 bases short and J 0 bases short, with 6 bases between. CDR3 size: 13 residues.

This clone showed up just a few times. The rearrangement links TRBV3-1 (or the pseudogene TRBV3-2) to TRBJ2-5; possibly TRBD2 for D (7 bases). The length of the CDR3 is 16 residues. Trimming stripped 1 base from V and 5 bases from J, with 17 bases between. Germline V lookup: CDR1 LGHDT, CDR2 YNNKEL (reference sequence). CDR3 nucleotide sequence: TGTGCCAGCAGCCAAGGTCTCCGGGGGGCACGGGAGACCCAGTACTTC. Protein sequence: CASSQGLRGARETQYF.

This chain links TRBV6-5 with TRBJ1-4; TRBD1 might be the D (6 bases). The CDR3 extends over 14 amino acids. Looked up from germline, CDR1 is MNHEY and CDR2 is SVGAGI. Trimming shortened V by 8 bases and J by 5 bases, and 15 bases separated the two germline ends. The CDR3 region has the DNA TGTGCCAGCCGGGGCGGGGGGCGGAATGAAAAACTGTTTTTT. Amino acids: CASRGGGRNEKLFF.

The rearrangement joins TRBV27 to TRBJ1-5, with TRBD1 identical over 7 bases. Germline-derived CDR1 and CDR2 are MNHEY and SMNVEV (reference sequence). After removal of 6 bases from V and 7 bases from J, the junction contained 9 bases not matched to a gene. This CDR3 comprises 14 residues. The CDR3 here is CASSMTGPGQPQHF. As DNA, the CDR3 is TGTGCCAGCAGCATGACAGGGCCAGGGCAGCCCCAGCATTTT.

This clone was recorded only once. The chain carries TRBV28 and TRBJ1-1; D gene ambiguous. The V end was cut by 8 bases, the J end by 4 bases, with 8 bases between. The CDR3 is 11 amino acids. Germline V gene sequence: CDR1 MDHEN, CDR2 SYDVKM. CDR3 bases: TGTGCCAGCGGGAGAGGCACTGAAGCTTTCTTT. Its protein product is CASGRGTEAFF.

V gene TRBV4-1 combines with J gene TRBJ2-2, with TRBD2 identical over 7 bases. CDR1 and CDR2 (germline): MGHRA, YSYEKL. The J segment lost 2 bases and the V segment lost 1 base, leaving 4 bases of the junction unmatched. The CDR3 extends over 16 amino acids. CDR3 in amino acids: CASSQGEGRNTGELFF. Written as DNA, the CDR3 is TGCGCCAGCAGCCAAGGGGAGGGGCGCAACACCGGGGAGCTGTTTTTT.

V gene TRBV5-5 combines with J gene TRBJ1-1, with TRBD1 matching over 11 bases. The CDR3 loop spans 14 amino acids. V was clipped by 5 bases and J by 6 bases; unmatched bases: 6. Germline V gives CDR1 SGHKS, CDR2 YYEKEE (reference sequence). CDR3 bases: TGTGCCAGCAGTTTCGGGACAGGGGGGGCTGAAGCTTTCTTT. Translating it yields CASSFGTGGAEAFF.